The 9 T cell receptor beta chains listed next were all sequenced from one sample in a study of post-analysis software for immune sequencing data. Points from the study as a whole: Among five TRBV segments more frequent in patients than controls were TRBV5-6, TRBV5-1 and TRBV20-1.

TCR beta libraries were prepared from cDNA with unique molecular identifiers. A single record per CDR3 protein comes from TCRdb applying MiXCR to the PCR reads. The data show about 180,000 distinct CDR3 sequences, about 29% seen once. No antigen is known for these receptors. Specimen: blood. The receptors stem from a girl between 10 and 17 years old with multiple sclerosis.

This clonotype has ten or more counts. V gene TRBV19 combines with J gene TRBJ2-7; D gene uncertain. This CDR3 is 14 amino acids long. Germline V gene sequence: CDR1 LNHDA, CDR2 SQIVND (reference sequence). V was trimmed by 2 bases and J by 2 bases, leaving 10 bases between them. CDR3 DNA sequence: TGTGCCAGTAGTATATCTTCCGCGGCCTACGAGCAGTACTTC. Protein product: CASSISSAAYEQYF.

Note on this clonotype: At one end the junction does not follow the germline gene, possibly because of a read error. The rearrangement uses TRBV28 and TRBJ1-1; D unresolved. Germline V CDR1 and CDR2: MDHEN, SYDVKM. The CDR3 sequence is 15 residues long. DNA of the CDR3: TGTGCCGGCAGTTACCCTTACTTCGAGAACACTGAAGCTTTCTTT. This sequence encodes CAGSYPYFENTEAFF.

Remarks on this clonotype: Just one base apart from a much larger clone, this may be a read error. The rearrangement links TRBV12-3 or TRBV12-4 to TRBJ2-1; D is possibly TRBD2 (5 bases). The J call may be mistaken, given a closer DNA end match to TRBJ2-7. This CDR3 has 12 residues. The CDR3 loop reads CASTSPYNEQYF. The CDR3 bases are TGTGCCAGCACTAGCCCGTACAATGAGCAGTACTTC.

The chain recombines TRBV29-1 with TRBJ1-1, with D hard to call. Germline V gene sequence: CDR1 SQVTM, CDR2 ANQGSEA. V lost 3 bases and J 7 bases, leaving 12 bases between the germline ends. The CDR3 has 12 amino acids. DNA of the CDR3: TGCAGCGTTGACCCCCGGGGAGGTGAAGCTTTCTTT. As protein: CSVDPRGGEAFF.

This sequence joins TRBV20-1 and TRBJ1-3, with 7 bases that match TRBD1. Germline CDR1 reads DFQATT; CDR2 reads SNEGSKA (reference sequence). This CDR3 region has 16 residues. J lost 5 bases, V lost 3 bases, and 13 bases had no gene match. CDR3 sequence reads: CSARETQGFGRNTIYF. In nucleotides, the CDR3 is TGCAGTGCTAGGGAAACACAGGGGTTCGGGAGAAACACCATATATTTT.

This clonotype was counted many times. V gene TRBV12-3 or TRBV12-4 combines with J gene TRBJ2-1; D is unresolved. CDR3 length: 15 amino acids. The V and J ends lost 3 bases and 2 bases respectively, with 11 bases between them. The CDR3 loop reads CASSLRRSPYNEQFF. In DNA, the CDR3 is TGTGCCAGCAGTTTGAGGCGGAGTCCCTACAATGAGCAGTTCTTC.

This clonotype was counted ten times or more. The V gene is TRBV14, the J gene TRBJ2-5; no firm D call. V lost 0 bases, J lost 2 bases, and 16 bases lay in between. The CDR3 extends over 17 amino acids. Germline-derived CDR1 and CDR2 are SGHDN and FVKESK. The CDR3 region has the DNA TGTGCCAGCAGCCAAGATAGGTCACGGCAACCACAAGAGACCCAGTACTTC. Its translation: CASSQDRSRQPQETQYF.

The V and J genes are TRBV25-1 and TRBJ1-1, with D possibly matching TRBD1 (6 bases). V was pared by 4 bases and J by 4 bases, with 13 bases between. Germline lookup yields CDR1 MGHDK and CDR2 SYGVNS. The CDR3 runs 14 residues. CDR3 sequence: CASSVRGGGTEAFF. CDR3 coding DNA: TGTGCCAGCAGTGTCAGGGGCGGTGGCACTGAAGCTTTCTTT.

In this sample, this clonotype turned up many times. The chain has TRBV11-2 and TRBJ2-1; D remains unclear. The CDR3 consists of 11 residues. CDR1 is SGHAT and CDR2 is FQNNGV in the germline V gene. V was trimmed by 5 bases and J by 7 bases, leaving 6 bases between them. The CDR3 sequence: CASSRVNEQFF. DNA of the CDR3: TGTGCCAGCAGCCGCGTAAATGAGCAGTTCTTC.